Here is one T cell receptor (beta chain) with its context. The antigen is not known. The source of the sample is a study of T cell clonotyping in hematopoietic cell transplantation. Notes on the study in general: Recipient TCR diversity dropped after transplant; expanded clonotypes rose from day 30 to 180.

Time point specified: recipient sample about 28 days before transplant, after cytoreduction. The protocol was immunoSEQ multiplex PCR, while the TCRdb copy is restricted to in-frame clones and leaves out a portion. Found here are 25,000 to 35,000 clones, more than 85% of them singletons; the top ten hold approximately 2.2%. This CDR3 has 16 amino acids. Trimming took 2 bases from V and 6 from J, leaving 19 bases between them. Germline assignment: CDR1 ENHRY and CDR2 SYGVKD. The chain is built from TRBV10-3 and TRBJ1-2; perhaps TRBD1 as D (5 bases). The sequences come from peripheral blood mononuclear cells, collected before stem cell transplant. The receptor comes from a man between 45 and 60 years old with acute myeloid leukemia. Some clones in this sample may be carry-over from other donors' samples. CDR3: CAISESGANHVDGYTF. In DNA, the CDR3 is TGTGCCATCAGTGAGAGCGGGGCCAACCACGTGGATGGCTACACCTTC.